Presented here are 9 T cell receptor beta chains from one specimen sequenced in a study of OX40 agonist ivuxolimab in advanced cancers. The data were produced by immunoSEQ multiplex PCR, yet TCRdb's version contains in-frame clones alone and is incomplete. The table records some 57,000 clones, 85% to 90% of them present only once. The sequencing used CD4+ or CD8+ T cells sorted from blood, collected in a trial of the OX40 agonist ivuxolimab. These receptors were taken from an adult with an advanced solid tumor such as melanoma, head and neck, liver or kidney cancer.

The chain links TRBV30 to TRBJ2-6; TRBD1 is a possible D gene (5 bases). Germline V gene sequence: CDR1 GTSNPN, CDR2 SVGIG (reference sequence). The CDR3 extends over 17 amino acids. Trimming removed 3 bases at V and 0 bases at J, with 15 bases between. The CDR3 here is CAWSRTGLISGANVLTF. The CDR3 DNA follows: TGTGCCTGGAGCAGAACAGGATTAATCTCTGGGGCCAACGTCCTGACTTTC.

V usage is TRBV14 and J usage is TRBJ2-7, with a weak D call TRBD2 (5 bases). The CDR3 is 14 amino acids. Trimming took off 7 bases at V and 3 bases at J, with 16 bases between the two ends. Germline-derived CDR1 and CDR2 are SGHDN and FVKESK. The CDR3 DNA follows: TGTGCCAGCAACCCCGTGGGCGGGTACTACGAGCAGTACTTC. This sequence encodes CASNPVGGYYEQYF.

This clone occurred once. The V call is TRBV9, the J call TRBJ1-2, with TRBD1 matching over 7 bases. The CDR3 has 16 amino acids. V trimming: 3 bases; J trimming: 10 bases; junction bases outside the gene matches: 18. Germline lookup yields CDR1 SGDLS and CDR2 YYNGEE. CDR3 residues: CASSANNIRTGSDYTF. In nucleotides, the CDR3 is TGTGCCAGCAGCGCGAACAACATCCGGACAGGTTCAGACTACACCTTC.

The rearrangement links TRBV29-1 to TRBJ1-1; D is ambiguous. Deletions cut 8 bases from V and 4 bases from J, with 8 bases between. The length of the CDR3 is 10 residues. The V gene's germline CDR1 is SQVTM and CDR2 ANQGSEA. DNA of the CDR3: TGCAGCACACACGCCACTGAAGCTTTCTTT. Translated: CSTHATEAFF. Looking up the rest from reference TRBV29-1 and TRBJ1-1 gives the full variable domain: SAVISQKPSRDICQRGTSLTIQCQVDSQVTMMFWYRQQPGQSLTLIATANQGSEATYESGFVIDKFPISRPNLTFSTLTVSNMSPEDSSIYLCSTHATEAFFGQGTRLTVV.

This clone appeared once. This chain uses TRBV5-1 with TRBJ2-5; no clear D gene. Trimming left V 2 bases short and J 5 bases short, with 10 bases between. Germline CDR1 and CDR2: SGHRS and YFSETQ. The length of the CDR3 is 13 residues. This CDR3 reads CASSFGPPETQYF. Written as DNA, the CDR3 is TGCGCCAGCAGCTTCGGCCCGCCGGAGACCCAGTACTTC.

This clone was counted once. V and J are TRBV5-4 and TRBJ1-1; D remains unclear. V was clipped by 0 bases and J by 0 bases, with 0 bases between them. The CDR3 loop spans 12 amino acids. Germline CDR1 and CDR2: SGHNT and YYREEE (reference sequence). The CDR3 DNA follows: TGTGCCAGCAGCTTGGTGAACACTGAAGCTTTCTTT. Translated: CASSLVNTEAFF.

As concerns this clone: A read error likely explains this, since a far larger clone differs by one base. In the same sample, other DNA sequences code for this CDR3. V and J are TRBV11-1 and TRBJ2-3; D ambiguous. Germline V gene data show CDR1 as SGHAT and CDR2 as FQDESV (reference sequence). Trimming took 4 bases from V and 0 from J, leaving 2 bases between them. CDR3 length: 12 amino acids. This CDR3 is CASSSSTDTQYF. DNA for the CDR3: TGTGCCAGCAGCTCTAGCACAGATACGCAGTATTTT.

The rearrangement links TRBV28 to TRBJ2-7; D possibly corresponds to TRBD2 (5 bases). The CDR3 extends over 15 amino acids. Germline values: CDR1 MDHEN, CDR2 SYDVKM. Trimming cost V 0 bases and J 3 bases, with 12 bases left between them. CDR3 region: CASSLWGSGSYEQYF. DNA for the CDR3: TGTGCCAGCAGTTTATGGGGGTCGGGGAGCTACGAGCAGTACTTC.

The chain combines TRBV27 with TRBJ2-1; TRBD1 agrees at 7 bases. CDR1 and CDR2 from the germline V gene are MNHEY and SMNVEV (reference sequence). This CDR3 spans 19 amino acids. V lost 3 bases and J lost 0; bases outside the gene matches: 14. The CDR3 loop reads CASSLNTYSTGISYNEQFF. The CDR3, as DNA: TGTGCCAGCAGTTTGAACACGTATTCGACAGGGATCTCCTACAATGAGCAGTTCTTC.